Listed here are 12 T cell receptor beta chains from one sample, sequenced in a study of shared clonotypes between healthy human individuals. The repertoire was sequenced with immunoSEQ multiplex PCR; TCRdb's copy has only in-frame clones and lacks some. The repertoire has millions of clones, under 95% of them found once; the top ten carry approximately 1.7%. The naive CD8 population came from CD45RO-negative cells selected for CCR7, without terminally differentiated effector memory CD45RA+ cells. Specimen: naive CD8+ T cells from PBMCs. The receptors derive from a man younger than 30 in good health. Some clones in this sample may be carry-over from other donors' samples.

This clone was seen just once. Other DNA sequences in this specimen translate into the identical CDR3. CDR3 DNA: TGCGCCAGCAGCCAAGATCCCAGGGGACTCTACGAGCAGTACTTC. The encoded protein is CASSQDPRGLYEQYF. The chain recombines TRBV4-1 with TRBJ2-7; D is perhaps TRBD1 or TRBD2 (6 bases each). Germline values: CDR1 MGHRA, CDR2 YSYEKL. Trimming removed 0 bases from V and 3 bases from J, with 12 bases in between. This CDR3 spans 15 amino acids.

The CDR3 loop reads CASSYLQTETQYF. CDR3 DNA: TGTGCCAGCAGTTACCTTCAGACGGAGACCCAGTACTTC. The chain couples TRBV6-6 to TRBJ2-5; no reliable D call. CDR3 length: 13 residues. Germline CDR1 MNHNY, CDR2 SVGAGI (reference sequence). V dropped 2 bases and J dropped 5 bases, with 9 bases sitting between them.

This chain uses TRBV19 with TRBJ2-1, with 10 bases identical to TRBD2. Unmatched junction bases numbered 7, after V lost 7 bases and J lost 7 bases. The CDR3 is made up of 14 amino acids. CDR1 and CDR2 (germline): LNHDA, SQIVND (reference sequence). The CDR3 nucleotides are TGTGCCAGTAAACCTAGCGGGAGCGGTAATGAGCAGTTCTTC. It encodes CASKPSGSGNEQFF.

The V gene is TRBV19, the J gene TRBJ1-5; no clear D. Germline CDR1 and CDR2: LNHDA and SQIVND (reference sequence). The V gene lost 3 bases and the J gene lost 1 base, with 16 bases spanning the gap. CDR3 length: 17 residues. CDR3 amino acids: CASSIFPGLRSNQPQHF. DNA of the CDR3: TGTGCCAGTAGTATCTTTCCCGGGCTTAGGAGCAATCAGCCCCAGCATTTT.

The V and J genes are TRBV7-9 and TRBJ2-2, with 9 bases identical to TRBD1. The CDR3 runs 16 residues. Germline V gene data show CDR1 as SEHNR and CDR2 as FQNEAQ (reference sequence). The J segment lost 6 bases and the V segment lost 4 bases, leaving 9 bases of the junction unmatched. The CDR3 coding sequence is TGTGCCAGCAGCTACCCCCCGGGACAGGGATCCGGGGAGCTGTTTTTT. Amino acids: CASSYPPGQGSGELFF.

V gene TRBV6-5 combines with J gene TRBJ2-1, with a tentative D call TRBD2 (5 bases). Germline CDR1 MNHEY, CDR2 SVGAGI. This CDR3 is 15 amino acids long. The V end was cut by 0 bases, the J end by 3 bases, with 9 bases between. CDR3 region: CASSYSNGNYNEQFF. The DNA for the CDR3 is TGTGCCAGCAGTTACTCGAACGGGAACTACAATGAGCAGTTCTTC.

This chain links TRBV7-2 with TRBJ2-2, with 8 nucleotides matching TRBD1. J was trimmed by 1 base and V by 5 bases; bases with no gene match: 6. The CDR3 runs 16 residues. Germline-derived CDR1 and CDR2 are SGHTA and FQGNSA. The CDR3 loop is CASSPRGTGNTGELFF. The CDR3, as DNA: TGTGCCAGCAGCCCTCGGGGGACAGGGAACACCGGGGAGCTGTTTTTT. The entire variable domain, with the rest obtained from reference TRBV7-2 and TRBJ2-2, is as follows: GAGVSQSPSNKVTEKGKDVELRCDPISGHTALYWYRQSLGQGLEFLIYFQGNSAPDKSGLPSDRFSAERTGGSVSTLTIQRTQQEDSAVYLCASSPRGTGNTGELFFGEGSRLTVL.

The gene calls are TRBV6-4 and TRBJ2-1; 8 positions agree with TRBD2. V was pared by 3 bases and J by 0 bases, with 10 bases of the junction left unmatched. The CDR3 has 18 residues. Per the germline V gene, CDR1 is MRHNA and CDR2 is SNTAGT. CDR3 sequence reads: CASSESASGLGSYNEQFF. The CDR3 nucleotides are TGTGCCAGCAGTGAATCGGCTAGCGGGTTGGGCTCCTACAATGAGCAGTTCTTC.

The table lists this clone with a count of one. This chain joins TRBV5-1 and TRBJ2-7; D is uncertain. The CDR3 has 15 amino acids. V was shortened by 4 bases and J by 2 bases, with 16 bases between the two germline ends. Germline CDR1 and CDR2: SGHRS and YFSETQ. CDR3 nucleotide sequence: TGCGCCAGCAGCGTGGGCCCAAGCGAGGCCTACGAGCAGTACTTC. Protein product: CASSVGPSEAYEQYF.

This clone was seen only a few times. This chain links TRBV30 with TRBJ1-2; 8 nucleotides line up with TRBD1. The CDR3 consists of 11 residues. Germline CDR1 GTSNPN, CDR2 SVGIG (reference sequence). CDR3 coding DNA: TGTTCGTCTGGACAGGGCCATGGCTACACCTTC. As protein: CSSGQGHGYTF.

V gene TRBV28 combines with J gene TRBJ2-1, with TRBD1 matching 7 bases. The V gene's germline CDR1 is MDHEN and CDR2 SYDVKM. This CDR3 is 13 amino acids long. Losses at the gene ends were 7 bases for V and 4 bases for J; bases not matched to a gene: 4. In DNA form, the CDR3 reads TGTGCCAGCAAGGGGGACAGTTACAATGAGCAGTTCTTC. This encodes CASKGDSYNEQFF.

The chain links TRBV2 to TRBJ2-1; D tentatively fits TRBD1 or TRBD2 (6 bases each). The CDR3 is 15 amino acids. V was pared by 6 bases and J by 7 bases, with 19 bases between. In germline, CDR1 is SNHLY, CDR2 FYNNEI. The CDR3: CASRETGALLNEQFF. The CDR3 nucleotides read TGTGCCAGCAGGGAAACGGGGGCCCTATTAAATGAGCAGTTCTTC.